This T cell receptor beta chain was documented in a study of T-cell memory formation after mild COVID-19. The V end lost 3 bases, the J end lost 12 bases, and 9 bases lay between the germline ends. The CDR3 has 11 residues. Germline-derived CDR1 and CDR2 are MNHEY and SVGAGI. TCRdb redid the calling of the 5' RACE reads with MiXCR, one entry per CDR3 protein. The data show about 210,000 distinct CDR3 sequences, 10% seen once. Source material: PBMCs or a T cell subset sorted from them (not recorded which). The chain employs TRBV6-5 and TRBJ1-3; D ambiguous. This TCR was sampled from a man younger than 35 who had mild COVID-19 (a few samples of this study predate the infection). Cell type and time point are not known. CDR3 sequence reads: CASSYGRLIYF. DNA of the CDR3: TGTGCCAGCAGTTATGGGAGGCTCATATATTTT.